Shown below are 31 T cell receptor beta chains from a single sample sequenced in a study of T cell clonality in common variable immunodeficiency. This table comes from immunoSEQ multiplex PCR, and its TCRdb copy is limited to in-frame clones, with some not included. This set yields 25,000 to 30,000 clones and no singletons; the top ten hold 3.2%. Their antigens are not known. General observations from the study: In common variable immunodeficiency, TCR beta chains reportedly carried fewer deletions and N-nucleotide insertions.

The sample consisted of peripheral blood mononuclear cells. The receptor set was obtained from a human donor with common variable immunodeficiency.

Note on this clone: The sequence runs out 3 residues before the end of the CDR3; the remainder is reconstructed from the germline J gene. V usage is TRBV29-1 and J usage is TRBJ2-5; 10 bases line up with TRBD2. The trim removed 3 bases at V and 4 bases at J, leaving 8 bases unmatched. Germline CDR1 SQVTM, CDR2 ANQGSEA. This CDR3 contains 15 residues. Here the CDR3 reads CSVDRLAGGSETQYF. The DNA read from the CDR3 is TGCAGCGTTGATAGGTTAGCGGGAGGCTCAGAGACC.

The CDR3 DNA, read in part, is TGTGCCAGCAGCTTAATCCTACACGAG. It specifies CASSLILHE. The full CDR3 protein is CASSLILHEQYF. The V and J genes are TRBV7-9 and TRBJ2-7; D is unresolved. Coverage ceases 3 residues before the CDR3 finishes, and the germline J gene fills in the end. V lost 2 bases and J 5 bases, leaving 7 bases between the germline ends. Germline loops: CDR1 SEHNR, CDR2 FQNEAQ (reference sequence). The CDR3 sequence is 12 residues long. Looking up the rest from reference TRBV7-9 and TRBJ2-7 gives the full variable domain: DTGVSQNPRHKITKRGQNVTFRCDPISEHNRLYWYRQTLGQGPEFLTYFQNEAQLEKSRLLSDRFSAERPKGSFSTLEIQRTEQGDSAMYLCASSLILHEQYFGPGTRLTVT.

This clone was recorded many times. The missing CDR3 end, 3 residues past where the read stops, is filled in from the germline J gene. The chain carries TRBV10-1 and TRBJ2-3, with 10 positions matching TRBD2. J lost 5 bases, V lost 3 bases, and 5 bases had no gene match. The germline V gene has CDR1 WNHNN and CDR2 SYGVQD (reference sequence). This CDR3 region has 15 residues. The CDR3 sequence is CASSEASGSQDTQYF. The sequenced part of the CDR3 DNA is TGCGCCAGCAGTGAAGCTAGCGGGAGCCAAGATACG.

For this clone: The CDR3 is cut off 3 residues early in the read; its end comes from the germline J gene. This chain links TRBV20-1 with TRBJ1-2, with D unclear. The CDR3 runs to 9 residues. Per the germline V gene, CDR1 is DFQATT and CDR2 is SNEGSKA (reference sequence). CDR3 residues: CSARQGYTF. The CDR3 bases that were read are TGCAGTGCTAGACAGGGC.

This clone showed up many times. The CDR3 end is not reached by the read, which stops 3 residues before it; the germline J gene fills it in. The gene calls are TRBV19 and TRBJ2-3, with 7 bases lining up with TRBD1. This CDR3 comprises 15 residues. From germline, CDR1 is LNHDA and CDR2 SQIVND (reference sequence). V lost 8 bases to trimming and J lost 1 base; unmatched junction nucleotides: 9. This CDR3 reads CASAPDRERTDTQYF. The part of the CDR3 DNA that was read is TGTGCCAGTGCACCCGACAGGGAACGCACAGATACG.

Sample share makes this clone medium-sized. The CDR3 extends 3 residues past the end of the read, so its final part is completed from the germline J gene. The V call is TRBV2, the J call TRBJ2-5; 12 bases map to TRBD2. J was trimmed by 6 bases and V by 2 bases; bases with no gene match: 7. The germline V gene has CDR1 SNHLY and CDR2 FYNNEI. The CDR3 is 16 amino acids. The CDR3 loop is CASSELAGGPGKTQYF. The CDR3 bases that were read are TGTGCCAGCAGTGAACTAGCGGGAGGGCCTGGGAAGACC.

Turning to this clone: The read terminates 3 residues ahead of where the CDR3 ends, so the germline J gene completes it. The chain uses TRBV7-6 and TRBJ2-3; TRBD2 matches at 10 bases. Germline V gene sequence: CDR1 SGHVS, CDR2 FNYEAQ. Trimming removed 2 bases from V and 4 bases from J; junction bases left unmatched: 3. The CDR3 extends over 15 amino acids. This CDR3 reads CASSLSGREADTQYF. The sequenced part of the CDR3 DNA is TGTGCCAGCAGCTTAAGCGGGAGGGAGGCAGATACG.

This clone was counted many times. The read ends 3 residues before the CDR3 terminus; that terminus is restored from the germline J gene. J is TRBJ1-2 and V is TRBV20-1; 8 nucleotides match TRBD1. This CDR3 comprises 13 residues. Germline CDR1 and CDR2: DFQATT and SNEGSKA (reference sequence). J was trimmed by 2 bases and V by 7 bases; bases with no gene match: 6. The CDR3 is CSVRTGSNYGYTF. The CDR3 DNA, read in part, is TGCAGTGTCCGGACAGGGAGCAACTATGGC.

This clone has more than one count but fewer than ten. The CDR3 loop is CASRTSGLTNTQYF. Partial CDR3 DNA: TGTGCCAGCAGGACTAGCGGCCTCACGAATACG. J is TRBJ2-3 and V is TRBV2; TRBD2 matches at 9 bases. The CDR3 end lies 3 residues beyond the end of the read and is filled in from the germline J gene. V gave up 6 bases and J gave up 7 bases; unmatched junction bases: 8. The CDR3 runs 14 residues. Germline CDR1 is SNHLY and CDR2 is FYNNEI.

This clone was observed at least ten times. The read stops 3 residues short of the end of the CDR3; the missing end is completed from the germline J gene. The chain recombines TRBV19 with TRBJ1-4; tentatively, D is TRBD1 (5 bases). The CDR3 has 14 amino acids. With 4 bases removed from V and 5 bases from J, the gap between germline ends came to 11 bases. CDR1 is LNHDA and CDR2 is SQIVND in the germline V gene (reference sequence). The part of the CDR3 DNA that was read is TGTGCCAGTAGTAAGACAGTCTCAAATGAAAAA. Translated: CASSKTVSNEK. The whole CDR3 protein is CASSKTVSNEKLFF.

The table lists this clone with many counts. The observed sequence ends 3 residues before the CDR3 terminus, with the missing tail filled in from the germline J gene. The chain joins TRBV18 to TRBJ2-2, with TRBD1 matching over 10 bases. The CDR3 is 16 amino acids. CDR1 and CDR2 from the germline V gene are KGHSH and LQKENI. J gave up 5 bases and V 3 bases, and 6 bases lay outside the gene matches. CDR3 DNA (partial): TGTGCCAGCTCACCCCAACCGGGACAGGGGACCGGGGAG. This codes for CASSPQPGQGTGE. The full CDR3 reads CASSPQPGQGTGELFF. Variable domain in full (rest from reference TRBV18 and TRBJ2-2): NAGVMQNPRHLVRRRGQEARLRCSPMKGHSHVYWYRQLPEEGLKFMVYLQKENIIDESGMPKERFSAEFPKEGPSILRIQQVVRGDSAAYFCASSPQPGQGTGELFFGEGSRLTVL.

On this clone: Sequencing ends 3 residues short of the CDR3 end; the germline J gene provides the rest. This rearrangement joins TRBV20-1 to TRBJ2-7; 8 bases map to TRBD2. The V gene end was trimmed by 6 bases and the J gene end by 5 bases; junction bases not matched to a gene: 9. CDR1 is DFQATT and CDR2 is SNEGSKA in the germline V gene (reference sequence). This CDR3 contains 13 residues. The sequenced CDR3 bases are TGCAGTGCGGTGCCGGGACTAGGCGACGAG. Protein: CSAVPGLGDE. Given in full, the CDR3 is CSAVPGLGDEQYF.

By its share, this clone is medium-sized. The read ends 3 residues shy of where the CDR3 ends; the end is completed using the germline J gene. The chain joins TRBV29-1 to TRBJ2-1; TRBD2 matches 11 bases. There are 14 residues in the CDR3. The V gene end was trimmed by 6 bases and the J gene end by 3 bases; junction bases not matched to a gene: 4. In germline, CDR1 is SQVTM, CDR2 ANQGSEA. The chain's CDR3 is CSVYSGRDYNEQFF. CDR3 DNA (partial): TGCAGCGTATATAGCGGGAGGGACTACAATGAG.

To note about this clone: With the read ending 3 residues before the CDR3 end, the germline J gene is used to fill in that end. The chain is built from TRBV7-9 and TRBJ1-1; D not resolved. The CDR3 runs 14 residues. The germline V and J ends were trimmed by 3 bases and 2 bases, with 10 bases remaining between them. Germline CDR1 SEHNR, CDR2 FQNEAQ (reference sequence). Partial CDR3 DNA: TGTGCCAGCAGCTTTCTGCGAGCCAACACTGAA. Residues: CASSFLRANTE. The CDR3 in its entirety is CASSFLRANTEAFF. Looking up the rest from reference TRBV7-9 and TRBJ1-1 gives the full variable domain: DTGVSQNPRHKITKRGQNVTFRCDPISEHNRLYWYRQTLGQGPEFLTYFQNEAQLEKSRLLSDRFSAERPKGSFSTLEIQRTEQGDSAMYLCASSFLRANTEAFFGQGTRLTVV.

This clone came up many times. Read coverage stops 3 residues before the CDR3 terminus; the germline J gene supplies the remainder. J is TRBJ1-1 and V is TRBV18; D gene unclear. In germline, CDR1 is KGHSH, CDR2 LQKENI. V was pared by 3 bases and J by 1 base, with 6 bases between. This CDR3 is built from 13 residues. The part of the CDR3 DNA that was read is TGTGCCAGCTCACCTAACAAGAACACTGAA. Its translation: CASSPNKNTE. The full CDR3 protein reads CASSPNKNTEAFF. The entire variable domain, with the rest obtained from reference TRBV18 and TRBJ1-1, is as follows: NAGVMQNPRHLVRRRGQEARLRCSPMKGHSHVYWYRQLPEEGLKFMVYLQKENIIDESGMPKERFSAEFPKEGPSILRIQQVVRGDSAAYFCASSPNKNTEAFFGQGTRLTVV.

This clone was observed many times. The read falls 3 residues short of the CDR3 end, and the missing part is taken from the germline J gene. The V call is TRBV13, the J call TRBJ1-6; TRBD1 is a possible D gene (5 bases). The CDR3 extends over 14 amino acids. Germline V lookup: CDR1 PRHDT, CDR2 FYEKMQ (reference sequence). The V end lost 4 bases, the J end lost 6 bases, and 10 bases lay between the germline ends. CDR3 DNA (partial): TGTGCCAGCAGCTGGAAGAGGGGTAATTCACCC. As protein: CASSWKRGNSP. The entire CDR3 protein reads CASSWKRGNSPLHF.

This clone was observed many times. Read sequence stops 3 residues before the CDR3 end, and the germline J gene provides the missing end. V usage is TRBV29-1 and J usage is TRBJ2-2; D is undetermined. The CDR3 contains 11 residues. The V end was cut by 5 bases, the J end by 6 bases, with 7 bases between. The germline gives CDR1 SQVTM, CDR2 ANQGSEA. The DNA read from the CDR3 is TGCAGCGTTTTATTGTCCGGGGAG. Translation gives CSVLLSGE. The whole CDR3 protein reads CSVLLSGELFF.

The sample holds many counts of this clone. From the germline J gene comes the end of the CDR3, since the read stops 3 residues before it. The chain carries TRBV30 and TRBJ1-2; 8 nucleotides agree with TRBD1. There are 14 residues in the CDR3. The junction had 8 bases not matched to a gene; V was cut back by 5 bases and J by 3 bases. Germline V lookup: CDR1 GTSNPN, CDR2 SVGIG (reference sequence). The CDR3 loop is CAWLGQGSDYGYTF. Incomplete CDR3 DNA: TGTGCCTGGCTCGGACAGGGTTCGGACTATGGC.

This clone was found a few times. The missing CDR3 end, 3 residues past where the read stops, is filled in from the germline J gene. V is TRBV20-1 and J is TRBJ1-4, with 7 bases fitting TRBD1. The CDR3 loop spans 13 amino acids. With 4 bases clipped from V and 3 bases from J, the junction kept 2 bases outside the gene matches. Germline CDR1 DFQATT, CDR2 SNEGSKA (reference sequence). This CDR3 reads CSAKGQSNEKLFF. The CDR3 bases that were read are TGCAGTGCTAAGGGACAGTCTAATGAAAAA.

This clone has just a few counts. Read data end 3 residues before the CDR3 end; the end is taken from the germline J gene. The gene calls are TRBV29-1 and TRBJ2-1; 10 bases fit TRBD2. The CDR3 has 13 residues. From germline, CDR1 is SQVTM and CDR2 ANQGSEA. The V and J ends lost 6 bases and 7 bases, in that order; junction bases with no gene match: 6. The CDR3 region is CSVWLAGVNEQFF. CDR3 DNA (partial): TGCAGCGTCTGGCTAGCGGGAGTTAATGAG.

This clone was counted only a few times. The CDR3 end falls 3 residues outside the read, so it is completed with the germline J gene. This sequence joins TRBV23-1 and TRBJ2-7; 7 bases match TRBD2. TRBV23-1 is identified as an open reading frame with a role that is uncertain. The junction had 12 bases not matched to a gene; V was cut back by 6 bases and J by 1 base. This CDR3 spans 16 amino acids. The CDR3: CASRHSGGSESYEQYF. The DNA read from the CDR3 is TGCGCCAGCAGACACTCGGGGGGATCTGAATCCTACGAG.

This clone was seen repeatedly, ten times or more. Read sequence stops 3 residues before the CDR3 end, and the germline J gene provides the missing end. This chain links TRBV18 with TRBJ1-1; D is unresolved. This CDR3 spans 14 amino acids. The germline V gene has CDR1 KGHSH and CDR2 LQKENI. V gave up 0 bases and J gave up 1 base, with 6 bases separating them. The CDR3 spells CASSPPNRNTEAFF. CDR3 DNA, as far as it was read: TGTGCCAGCTCACCACCTAACAGGAACACTGAA.

There are many counts of this clone. The sequenced fragment ends 3 residues before the CDR3 boundary, so the rest is inferred from the germline J gene. This chain joins TRBV18 and TRBJ2-7; TRBD2 matches 11 bases. This CDR3 comprises 16 residues. V shed 6 bases and J 0 bases; nucleotides not matched to a gene: 7. The germline CDR1 and CDR2 sequences are KGHSH and LQKENI. CDR3 bases read: TGTGCCAGCTCGCCGATAGCGGGAGGGATCTCCTACGAG. This gives the protein CASSPIAGGISYE. The entire CDR3 is CASSPIAGGISYEQYF.

This clone was seen repeatedly, ten times or more. The missing CDR3 end, 3 residues past where the read stops, is filled in from the germline J gene. V gene TRBV10-3 combines with J gene TRBJ2-3; a possible D gene is TRBD1 (6 bases). V lost 7 bases to trimming and J lost 6 bases, with 14 bases between them. The CDR3 totals 13 residues. From germline, CDR1 is ENHRY and CDR2 SYGVKD. The CDR3 region is CAINREVGDTQYF. CDR3 DNA, as far as it was read: TGTGCCATCAACAGGGAAGTGGGGGATACG.

This clone occurred a few times. The CDR3 goes on 3 residues after the read ends, and that part is filled in from the germline J gene. V and J are TRBV6-1 and TRBJ1-1, with 9 positions matching TRBD1. From germline, CDR1 is MNHNS and CDR2 SASEGT. The CDR3 runs to 15 residues. V shed 0 bases and J 4 bases; nucleotides not matched to a gene: 3. Incomplete CDR3 DNA: TGTGCCAGCAGTGAAGCGAACAGGGGGCTCACTGAA. It specifies CASSEANRGLTE. The whole CDR3 sequence is CASSEANRGLTEAFF.

In this sample, this clone turned up many times. The chain's CDR3 is CASSQGIGGIYEQYF. The DNA read from the CDR3 is TGTGCCAGCAGCCAAGGAATAGGGGGTATTTACGAG. The rearrangement joins TRBV14 to TRBJ2-7, with a possible D match to TRBD1 (6 bases). The read halts 3 residues ahead of the CDR3 end, with the missing end drawn from the germline J gene. CDR1 is SGHDN and CDR2 is FVKESK in the germline V gene. Trimming removed 1 base from V and 4 bases from J, with 14 bases in between. CDR3 length: 15 amino acids.

At least ten counts were recorded for this clone. The read finishes 3 residues shy of the CDR3 end, and the germline J gene is used to complete it. The V call is TRBV29-1, the J call TRBJ2-1; 9 bases align to TRBD2. Per germline, CDR1 SQVTM and CDR2 ANQGSEA. This CDR3 spans 15 amino acids. V lost 3 bases to trimming and J lost 0 bases; unmatched junction nucleotides: 3. The DNA read from the CDR3 is TGCAGCGTTGACCCAGCGGGGGGCTCCTACAATGAG. Translated: CSVDPAGGSYNE. The entire CDR3 reads CSVDPAGGSYNEQFF.

This clone was counted only a few times. The read comes to an end 3 residues before the CDR3 does, leaving the germline J gene to fill in the end. V gene TRBV5-6 combines with J gene TRBJ2-2; tentatively, D is TRBD1 (5 bases). Per germline, CDR1 SGHDT and CDR2 YYEEEE. V lost 4 bases and J lost 8, with 12 bases in between. This CDR3 comprises 13 residues. The CDR3 region is CASSAHGAGELFF. The CDR3 DNA, read in part, is TGTGCCAGCAGCGCCCATGGGGCGGGGGAG.

Concerning this clone itself: The read ends 3 residues shy of where the CDR3 ends; the end is completed using the germline J gene. The rearrangement links TRBV19 to TRBJ2-7, with 7 nucleotides matching TRBD1. Germline CDR1 LNHDA, CDR2 SQIVND (reference sequence). The CDR3 runs to 13 residues. Trimming removed 5 bases from V and 2 bases from J; junction bases left unmatched: 3. CDR3 DNA, as far as it was read: TGTGCCAGTAGTGACAGGGTCGCCTACGAG. Protein: CASSDRVAYE. The full CDR3 protein reads CASSDRVAYEQYF.

Note on this clone: Read data end 3 residues before the CDR3 end; the end is taken from the germline J gene. The V call is TRBV19, the J call TRBJ2-5, with 7 bases that match TRBD1. V shed 7 bases and J 1 base; nucleotides not matched to a gene: 12. This CDR3 has 16 residues. CDR1 is LNHDA, CDR2 SQIVND, per germline (reference sequence). The CDR3 bases that were read are TGTGCCAGTAAGGATAGAGGGGGCCCCACCCAAGAGACC. Its protein product is CASKDRGGPTQET. The entire CDR3 sequence reads CASKDRGGPTQETQYF.

The CDR3 loop reads CASSIDGMGGVNSNQPQHF. The sequenced CDR3 bases are TGTGCCAGTAGTATAGATGGGATGGGGGGGGTGAATAGCAATCAGCCC. This chain links TRBV19 with TRBJ1-5; TRBD1 is a possible D gene (5 bases). The read finishes 3 residues shy of the CDR3 end, and the germline J gene is used to complete it. The CDR3 is 19 amino acids. Trimming left V 0 bases short and J 0 bases short, with 18 bases between. Germline values: CDR1 LNHDA, CDR2 SQIVND (reference sequence).